This T cell receptor beta chain appears in the sequencing data of a study of T cell responses to AZD1222 COVID-19 vaccine. Overall study findings and caveats: In a largely white British group with more females than males, clonal diversity was possibly underestimated.

J gave up 7 bases and V 3 bases, and 4 bases lay outside the gene matches. Germline V lookup: CDR1 WNHNN, CDR2 SYGVQD (reference sequence). The CDR3 totals 14 residues. TCRdb's table, derived via immunoSEQ multiplex PCR, lists solely in-frame clones and lacks some. This table has about 110,000 clones, 89% appearing once. To note about this clone: Its antigen is not identified.

The specimen comprised peripheral blood, sampled on day 0 of AZD1222 vaccination. J is TRBJ2-1 and V is TRBV10-1; 9 bases map to TRBD2. This receptor was taken from an adult in good health. The CDR3 bases are TGCGCCAGCAGTGATAGCGGGAGATGGAATGAGCAGTTCTTC. Its protein is CASSDSGRWNEQFF.